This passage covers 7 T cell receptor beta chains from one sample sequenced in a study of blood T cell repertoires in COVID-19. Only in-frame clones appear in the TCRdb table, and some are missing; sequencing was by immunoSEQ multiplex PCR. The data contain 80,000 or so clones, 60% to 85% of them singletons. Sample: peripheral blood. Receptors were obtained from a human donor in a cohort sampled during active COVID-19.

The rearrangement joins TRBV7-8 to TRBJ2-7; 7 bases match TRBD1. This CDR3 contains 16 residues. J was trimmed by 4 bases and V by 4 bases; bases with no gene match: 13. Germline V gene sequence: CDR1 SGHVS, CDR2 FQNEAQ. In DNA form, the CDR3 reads TGTGCCAGCAGCTCCCAATCGACAGGGTGGGTTTACGAGCAGTACTTC. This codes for CASSSQSTGWVYEQYF. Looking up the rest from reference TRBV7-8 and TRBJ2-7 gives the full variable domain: GAGVSQSPRYKVAKRGQDVALRCDPISGHVSLFWYQQALGQGPEFLTYFQNEAQLDKSGLPSDRFFAERPEGSVSTLKIQRTQQEDSAVYLCASSSQSTGWVYEQYFGPGTRLTVT.

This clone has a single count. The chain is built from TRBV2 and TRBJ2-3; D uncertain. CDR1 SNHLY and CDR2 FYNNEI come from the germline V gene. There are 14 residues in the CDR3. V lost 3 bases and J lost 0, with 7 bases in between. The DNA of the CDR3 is TGTGCCAGCAGTGAGTTGGCTAGCACAGATACGCAGTATTTT. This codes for CASSELASTDTQYF.

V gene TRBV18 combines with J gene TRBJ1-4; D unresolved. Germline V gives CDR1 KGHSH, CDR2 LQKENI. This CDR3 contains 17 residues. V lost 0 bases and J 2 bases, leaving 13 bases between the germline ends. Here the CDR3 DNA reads TGTGCCAGCTCACCACCCGTATGGGGAGCTACTAATGAAAAACTGTTTTTT. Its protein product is CASSPPVWGATNEKLFF.

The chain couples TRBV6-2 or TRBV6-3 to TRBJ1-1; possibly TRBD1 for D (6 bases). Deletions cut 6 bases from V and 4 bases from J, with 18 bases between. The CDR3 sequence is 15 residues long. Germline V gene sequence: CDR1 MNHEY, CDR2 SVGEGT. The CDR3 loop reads CASSVYGAGVTEAFF. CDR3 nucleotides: TGTGCCAGCAGCGTCTACGGGGCAGGGGTCACTGAAGCTTTCTTT.

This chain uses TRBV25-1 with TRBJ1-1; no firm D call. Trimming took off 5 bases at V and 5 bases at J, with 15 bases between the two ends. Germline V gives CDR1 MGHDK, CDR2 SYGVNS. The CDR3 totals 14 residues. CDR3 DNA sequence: TGTGCCAGCAGTTCTACTCGGTATCGGACTGAAGCTTTCTTT. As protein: CASSSTRYRTEAFF.

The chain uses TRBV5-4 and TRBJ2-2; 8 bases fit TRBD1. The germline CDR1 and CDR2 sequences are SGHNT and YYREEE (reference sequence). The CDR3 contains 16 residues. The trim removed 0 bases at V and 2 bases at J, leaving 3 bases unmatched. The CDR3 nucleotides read TGTGCCAGCAGCTTGGCGACAGGGGTAAACACCGGGGAGCTGTTTTTT. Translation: CASSLATGVNTGELFF. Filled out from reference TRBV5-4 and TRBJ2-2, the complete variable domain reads ETGVTQSPTHLIKTRGQQVTLRCSSQSGHNTVSWYQQALGQGPQFIFQYYREEENGRGNFPPRFSGLQFPNYSSELNVNALELDDSALYLCASSLATGVNTGELFFGEGSRLTVL.

CDR3 nucleotides: TGTGCCAGTAGTATAAGACCGGGGTATATCGGCTACACCTTC. Its protein product is CASSIRPGYIGYTF. The chain is built from TRBV19 and TRBJ1-2; D unclear. This CDR3 is 14 amino acids long. CDR1 and CDR2 from the germline V gene are LNHDA and SQIVND (reference sequence). V gave up 2 bases and J gave up 8 bases, with 15 bases separating them.